This record covers a single T cell receptor beta chain. The data were taken from a study of blood T cell repertoires in COVID-19. The overall study: T cells, B-cell-depleted T cells, or PBMCs supplied cDNA or gDNA.

Adults between about 18 and 95 years of age took part from about two dozen US areas. Each participant's cohort was designated according to participant-reported clinical history. Some clones are missing from TCRdb's copy, which holds only in-frame ones; the method was immunoSEQ multiplex PCR. The sample includes 250,000 to 350,000 clones, 85% to 90% of them seen just once. Unmatched junction bases numbered 8, after V lost 4 bases and J lost 2 bases. Germline V CDR1 and CDR2: MNHEY, SMNVEV (reference sequence). The CDR3 has 16 amino acids. The sequence was obtained from a woman aged 18-35 years with acute COVID-19. The rearrangement joins TRBV27 to TRBJ2-3; 8 bases map to TRBD1. The sequenced sample was PBMCs or T cells enriched from blood (not recorded which). CDR3 nucleotides: TGTGCCAGCAGTTACGGCCGGGACAGGCTCACAGATACGCAGTATTTT. Translated: CASSYGRDRLTDTQYF.